The 2 T cell receptor beta chains below were found in one sample sequenced in a study of prognosis after radiotherapy for stage I lung cancer. The TCR beta CDR3 region was amplified from genomic DNA, with two rounds of multiplex PCR being used for the amplification. Primers (each specific to one TRBV or TRBJ gene) were used in first-round PCR. Via MiXCR, TCRdb re-called the multiplex PCR reads, giving one row per CDR3 protein. The table records some 34,000 distinct CDR3 sequences, around 30% of them present only once. The sequences come from PBMCs, collected before or after stereotactic body radiation therapy (not recorded which). The receptors originated from a donor over 45 with non-small cell lung cancer.

The table lists this clonotype with a few counts. It may be a read error: a sequence one base away is much more abundant. The chain carries TRBV29-1 and TRBJ2-6; D is unclear. Trimming took off 4 bases at V and 4 bases at J, with 11 bases between the two ends. Germline CDR1 and CDR2: SQVTM and ANQGSEA. The CDR3 consists of 14 residues. CDR3 loop: CSVAMGSGANVLTF. CDR3 nucleotide sequence: TGCAGCGTTGCGATGGGATCGGGGGCCAACGTCCTGACTTTC.

Note on this clonotype: A read error is the likely source, as a far larger clone sits one nucleotide away. This chain connects TRBV25-1 to TRBJ2-2; 7 bases are a match to TRBD1. The CDR3 covers 16 residues. Germline CDR1 is MGHDK and CDR2 is SYGVNS. CDR3 bases: TGTGCCAGCAGTTCCCCGGGACAGAGAAACACCGGGGAGATGTTTTTT. It encodes CASSSPGQRNTGEMFF. Looking up the rest from reference TRBV25-1 and TRBJ2-2 gives the full variable domain: EADIYQTPRYLVIGTGKKITLECSQTMGHDKMYWYQQDPGMELHLIHYSYGVNSTEKGDLSSESTVSRIRTEHFPLTLESARPSHTSQYLCASSSPGQRNTGEMFFGEGSRLTVL.